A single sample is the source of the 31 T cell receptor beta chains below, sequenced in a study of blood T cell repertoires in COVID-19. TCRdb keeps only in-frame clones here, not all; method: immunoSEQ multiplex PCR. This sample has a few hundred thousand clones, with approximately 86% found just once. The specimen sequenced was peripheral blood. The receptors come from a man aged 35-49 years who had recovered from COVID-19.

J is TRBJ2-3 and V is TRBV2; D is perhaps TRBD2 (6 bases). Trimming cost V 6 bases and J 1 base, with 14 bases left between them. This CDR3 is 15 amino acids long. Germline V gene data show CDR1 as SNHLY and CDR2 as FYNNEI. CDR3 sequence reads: CASRKGRGRTDTQYF. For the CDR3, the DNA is TGTGCCAGCAGGAAAGGGCGGGGCCGCACAGATACGCAGTATTTT.

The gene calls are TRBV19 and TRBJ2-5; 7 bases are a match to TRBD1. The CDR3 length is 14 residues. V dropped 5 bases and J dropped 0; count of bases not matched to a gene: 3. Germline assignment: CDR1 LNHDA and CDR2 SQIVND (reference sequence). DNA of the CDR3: TGTGCCAGTAGTGGGACAGAGTACCAAGAGACCCAGTACTTC. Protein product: CASSGTEYQETQYF.

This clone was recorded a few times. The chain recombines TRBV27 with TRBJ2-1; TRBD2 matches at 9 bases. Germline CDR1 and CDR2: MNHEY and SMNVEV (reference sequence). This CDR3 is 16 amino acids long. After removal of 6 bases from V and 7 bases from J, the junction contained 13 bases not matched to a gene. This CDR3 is CASRGGMRGGRNEQFF. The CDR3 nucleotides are TGTGCCAGCAGAGGAGGAATGCGGGGGGGCCGAAATGAGCAGTTCTTC.

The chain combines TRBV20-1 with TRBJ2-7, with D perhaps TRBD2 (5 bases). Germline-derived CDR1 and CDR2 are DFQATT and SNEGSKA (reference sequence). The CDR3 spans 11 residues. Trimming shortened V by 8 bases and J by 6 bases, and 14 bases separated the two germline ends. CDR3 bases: TGCAGTCTTGTGGACTTGGTCGAGCAGTACTTC. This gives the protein CSLVDLVEQYF.

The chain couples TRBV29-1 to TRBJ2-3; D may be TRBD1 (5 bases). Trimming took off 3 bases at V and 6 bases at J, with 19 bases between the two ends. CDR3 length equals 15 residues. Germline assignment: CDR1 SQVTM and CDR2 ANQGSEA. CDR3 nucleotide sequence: TGCAGCGTTGATGGGGCTATCACCGGTCTCGATACGCAGTATTTT. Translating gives CSVDGAITGLDTQYF.

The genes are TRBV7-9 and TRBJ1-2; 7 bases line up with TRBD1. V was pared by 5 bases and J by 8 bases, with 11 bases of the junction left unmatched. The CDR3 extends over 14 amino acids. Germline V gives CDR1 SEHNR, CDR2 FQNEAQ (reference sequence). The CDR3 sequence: CASSLNPGQRGYTF. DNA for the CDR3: TGTGCCAGCAGCCTAAACCCGGGACAGCGAGGCTACACCTTC.

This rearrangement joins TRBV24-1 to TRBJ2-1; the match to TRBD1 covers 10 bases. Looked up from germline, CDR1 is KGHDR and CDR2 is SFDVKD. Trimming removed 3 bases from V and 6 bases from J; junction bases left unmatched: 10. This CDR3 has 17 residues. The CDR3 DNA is TGTGCCACCAGTGATCCTACCCGGGACAGGGGTCTCAATGAGCAGTTCTTC. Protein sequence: CATSDPTRDRGLNEQFF.

The CDR3 protein is CASSLKGARKTQYF. CDR3 nucleotide sequence: TGCGCCAGCAGCTTGAAAGGGGCGCGAAAGACCCAGTACTTC. This chain joins TRBV5-1 and TRBJ2-5; D is possibly TRBD1 (5 bases). Per the germline V gene, CDR1 is SGHRS and CDR2 is YFSETQ. The CDR3 runs to 14 residues. Trimming removed 1 base from V and 6 bases from J, with 13 bases in between.

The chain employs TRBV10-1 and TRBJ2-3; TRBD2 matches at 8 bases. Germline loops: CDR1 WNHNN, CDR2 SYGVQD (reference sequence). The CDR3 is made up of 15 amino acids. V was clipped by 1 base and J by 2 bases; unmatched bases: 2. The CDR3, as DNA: TGCGCCAGCAGTGAGTTCGGGGGGGTCACAGATACGCAGTATTTT. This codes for CASSEFGGVTDTQYF.

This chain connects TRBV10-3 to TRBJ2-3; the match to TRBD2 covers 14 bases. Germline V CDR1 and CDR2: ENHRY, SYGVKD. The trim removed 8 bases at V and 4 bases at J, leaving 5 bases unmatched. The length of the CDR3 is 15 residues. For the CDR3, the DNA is TGTGCCATCGGGGGACTAGCGGGAGCGGCAGATACGCAGTATTTT. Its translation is CAIGGLAGAADTQYF.

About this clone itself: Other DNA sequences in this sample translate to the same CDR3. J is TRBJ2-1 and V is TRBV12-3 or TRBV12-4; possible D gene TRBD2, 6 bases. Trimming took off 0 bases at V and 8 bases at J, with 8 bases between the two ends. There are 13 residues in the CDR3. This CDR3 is CASSLAGGYEQFF. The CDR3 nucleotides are TGTGCCAGCAGTTTAGCGGGAGGTTATGAGCAGTTCTTC.

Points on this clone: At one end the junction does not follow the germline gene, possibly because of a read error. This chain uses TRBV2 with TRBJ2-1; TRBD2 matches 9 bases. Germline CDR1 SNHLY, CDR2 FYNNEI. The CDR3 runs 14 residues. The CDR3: CASSDSRGGNGQFF. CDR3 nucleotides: TGTGCCAGCAGTGATTCGCGGGGGGGGAATGGGCAGTTCTTC.

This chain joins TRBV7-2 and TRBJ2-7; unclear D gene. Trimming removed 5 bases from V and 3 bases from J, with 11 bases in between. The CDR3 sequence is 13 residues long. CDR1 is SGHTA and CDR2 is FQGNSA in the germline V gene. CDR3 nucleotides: TGTGCCAGCAGCCCCCTTTCAGGCTACGAGCAGTACTTC. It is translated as CASSPLSGYEQYF. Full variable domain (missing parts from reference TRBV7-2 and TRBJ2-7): GAGVSQSPSNKVTEKGKDVELRCDPISGHTALYWYRQSLGQGLEFLIYFQGNSAPDKSGLPSDRFSAERTGGSVSTLTIQRTQQEDSAVYLCASSPLSGYEQYFGPGTRLTVT.

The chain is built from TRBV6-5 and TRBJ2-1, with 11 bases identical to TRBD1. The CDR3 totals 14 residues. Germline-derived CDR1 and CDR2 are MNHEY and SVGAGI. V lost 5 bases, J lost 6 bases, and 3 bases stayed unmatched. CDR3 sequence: CASSLGTGGNEQFF. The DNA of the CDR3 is TGTGCCAGCAGTCTTGGGACAGGGGGCAATGAGCAGTTCTTC.

The CDR3 sequence: CASSARGIGYTF. CDR3 DNA: TGTGCCAGCAGTGCGAGGGGGATCGGCTACACCTTC. The chain is built from TRBV27 and TRBJ1-2, with D perhaps matching TRBD1 (6 bases). Germline V lookup: CDR1 MNHEY, CDR2 SMNVEV (reference sequence). Deletions cut 5 bases from V and 8 bases from J, with 12 bases between. There are 12 residues in the CDR3.

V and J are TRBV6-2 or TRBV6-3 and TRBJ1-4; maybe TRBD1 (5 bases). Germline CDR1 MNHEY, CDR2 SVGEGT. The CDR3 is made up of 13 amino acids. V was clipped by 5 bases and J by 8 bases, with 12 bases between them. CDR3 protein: CASSAQGEEKLFF. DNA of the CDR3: TGTGCCAGCAGTGCCCAGGGTGAAGAAAAACTGTTTTTT.

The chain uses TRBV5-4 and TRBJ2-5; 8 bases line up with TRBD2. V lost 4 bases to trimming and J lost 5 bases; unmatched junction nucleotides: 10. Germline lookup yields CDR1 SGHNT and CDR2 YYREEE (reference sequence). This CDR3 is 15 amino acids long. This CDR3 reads CASSAKAGEGETQYF. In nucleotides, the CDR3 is TGTGCCAGCAGCGCTAAAGCGGGGGAGGGGGAGACCCAGTACTTC.

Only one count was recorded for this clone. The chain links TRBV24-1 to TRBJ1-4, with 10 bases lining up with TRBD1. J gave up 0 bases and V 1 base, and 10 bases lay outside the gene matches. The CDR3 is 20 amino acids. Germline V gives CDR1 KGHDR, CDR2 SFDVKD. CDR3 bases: TGTGCCACCAGTGATTTCGGGACAGGGGACGCCGTTGCAACTAATGAAAAACTGTTTTTT. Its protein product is CATSDFGTGDAVATNEKLFF.

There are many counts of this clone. The CDR3 loop reads CASSLATTGRGYTF. The CDR3 DNA reads TGTGCCAGCAGCTTAGCCACGACAGGGCGTGGCTACACCTTC. The genes are TRBV7-8 and TRBJ1-2; TRBD1 aligns across 7 bases. Germline V gene data show CDR1 as SGHVS and CDR2 as FQNEAQ. The CDR3 extends over 14 amino acids. V shed 0 bases, J shed 7 bases, and the junction held 5 bases outside the gene matches.

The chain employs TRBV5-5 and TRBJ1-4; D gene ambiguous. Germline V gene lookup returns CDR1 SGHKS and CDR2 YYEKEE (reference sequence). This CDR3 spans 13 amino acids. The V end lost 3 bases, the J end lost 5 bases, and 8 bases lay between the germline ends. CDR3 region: CASSSPGNEKLFF. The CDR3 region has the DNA TGTGCCAGCAGCTCTCCGGGGAATGAAAAACTGTTTTTT.

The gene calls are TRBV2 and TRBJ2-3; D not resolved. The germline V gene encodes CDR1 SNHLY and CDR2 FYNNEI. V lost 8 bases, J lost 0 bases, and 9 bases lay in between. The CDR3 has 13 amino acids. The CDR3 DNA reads TGTGCCAGCGTGCGGTTTAGCACAGATACGCAGTATTTT. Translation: CASVRFSTDTQYF.

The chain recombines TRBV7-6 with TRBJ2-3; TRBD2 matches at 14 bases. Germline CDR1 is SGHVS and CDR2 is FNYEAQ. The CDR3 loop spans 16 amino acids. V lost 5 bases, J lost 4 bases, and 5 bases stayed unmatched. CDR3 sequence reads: CASSIGLAGGSDTQYF. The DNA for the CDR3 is TGTGCCAGCAGCATCGGACTAGCGGGAGGATCAGATACGCAGTATTTT.

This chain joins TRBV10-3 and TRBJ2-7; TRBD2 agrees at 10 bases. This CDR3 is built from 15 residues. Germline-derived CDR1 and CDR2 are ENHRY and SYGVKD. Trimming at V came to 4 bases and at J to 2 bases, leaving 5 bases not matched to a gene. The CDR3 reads CAISAISGGAYEQYF. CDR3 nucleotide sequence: TGTGCCATCAGTGCTATCAGCGGGGGGGCCTACGAGCAGTACTTC.

CDR3 amino acids: CASSQDPNLRAPLHF. The CDR3 DNA sequence: TGTGCCAGCAGCCAAGATCCGAACTTGCGGGCACCCCTCCACTTT. This sequence joins TRBV4-2 and TRBJ1-6; D gene ambiguous. From germline, CDR1 is LGHNA and CDR2 YNFKEQ. With 0 bases removed from V and 11 bases from J, the gap between germline ends came to 14 bases. This CDR3 has 15 residues.

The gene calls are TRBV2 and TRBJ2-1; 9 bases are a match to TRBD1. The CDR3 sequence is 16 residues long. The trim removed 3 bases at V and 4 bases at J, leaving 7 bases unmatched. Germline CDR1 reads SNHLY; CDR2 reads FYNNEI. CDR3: CASSDLTGGVYNEQFF. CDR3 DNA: TGTGCCAGCAGTGACCTAACAGGGGGCGTTTACAATGAGCAGTTCTTC.

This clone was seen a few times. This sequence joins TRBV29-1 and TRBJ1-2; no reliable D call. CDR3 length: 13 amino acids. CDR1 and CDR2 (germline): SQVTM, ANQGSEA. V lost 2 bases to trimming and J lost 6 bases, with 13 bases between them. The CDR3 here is CSVESPGLDGYTF. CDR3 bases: TGCAGCGTTGAATCTCCGGGTTTAGATGGCTACACCTTC.

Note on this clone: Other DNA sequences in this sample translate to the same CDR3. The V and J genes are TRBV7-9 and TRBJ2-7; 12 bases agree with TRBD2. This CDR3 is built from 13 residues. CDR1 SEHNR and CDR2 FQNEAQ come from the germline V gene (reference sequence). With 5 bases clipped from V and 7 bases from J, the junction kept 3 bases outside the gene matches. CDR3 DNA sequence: TGTGCCAGCAGCCCCGGACTAGCGGGGGAGCAGTACTTC. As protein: CASSPGLAGEQYF.

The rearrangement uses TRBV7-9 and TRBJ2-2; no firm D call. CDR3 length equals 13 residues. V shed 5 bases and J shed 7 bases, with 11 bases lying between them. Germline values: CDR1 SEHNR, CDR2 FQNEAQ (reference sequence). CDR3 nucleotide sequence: TGTGCCAGCAGCCGGAGCTTTAACGGGGAGCTGTTTTTT. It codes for CASSRSFNGELFF.

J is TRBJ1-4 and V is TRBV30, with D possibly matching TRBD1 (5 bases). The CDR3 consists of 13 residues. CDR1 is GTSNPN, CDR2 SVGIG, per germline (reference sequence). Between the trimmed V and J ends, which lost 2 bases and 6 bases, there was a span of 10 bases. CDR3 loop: CAWSPGSDEKLFF. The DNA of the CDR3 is TGTGCCTGGAGTCCAGGGTCGGATGAAAAACTGTTTTTT. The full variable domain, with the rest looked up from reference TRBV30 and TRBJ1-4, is SQTIHQWPATLVQPVGSPLSLECTVEGTSNPNLYWYRQAAGRGLQLLFYSVGIGQISSEVPQNLSASRPQDRQFILSSKKLLLSDSGFYLCAWSPGSDEKLFFGSGTQLSVL.

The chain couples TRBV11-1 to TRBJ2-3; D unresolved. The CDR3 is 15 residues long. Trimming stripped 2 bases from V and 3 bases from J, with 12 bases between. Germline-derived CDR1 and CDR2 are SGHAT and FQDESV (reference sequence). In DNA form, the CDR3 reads TGTGCCAGCAGCTTAAATCGAGGAAGGACAGATACGCAGTATTTT. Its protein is CASSLNRGRTDTQYF.

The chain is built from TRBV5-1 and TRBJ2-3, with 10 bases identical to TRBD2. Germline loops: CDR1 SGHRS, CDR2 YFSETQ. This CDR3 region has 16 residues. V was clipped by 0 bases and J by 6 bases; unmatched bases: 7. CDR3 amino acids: CASSLAVAGGGDTQYF. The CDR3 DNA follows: TGCGCCAGCAGCTTGGCCGTAGCGGGGGGTGGCGATACGCAGTATTTT.